This entry lists 10 T cell receptor beta chains sequenced from one sample in a study of control samples from healthy donors and cancer patients. The assay was immunoSEQ multiplex PCR, and TCRdb's table has in-frame clones only and misses some. This table has about 120,000 clones, roughly nine tenths appearing once. The sequencing sample was made of blood. The receptor set was obtained from a woman aged 18-35 years in good health.

The genes are TRBV5-1 and TRBJ2-1; D possibly corresponds to TRBD1 (6 bases). Germline V lookup: CDR1 SGHRS, CDR2 YFSETQ. V was clipped by 1 base and J by 9 bases, with 17 bases between them. This CDR3 comprises 15 residues. The CDR3 DNA follows: TGCGCCAGCAGCTTGAGTCAGGGGTGGAACCCTGAGCAGTTCTTC. Translated: CASSLSQGWNPEQFF.

The chain links TRBV12-3 or TRBV12-4 to TRBJ1-2; a weak D match, TRBD1 (5 bases). The CDR3 extends over 12 amino acids. V was clipped by 2 bases and J by 8 bases, with 9 bases between them. CDR3 DNA: TGTGCCAGCAGTTTAAGGGGTTCCGGCTACACCTTC. This encodes CASSLRGSGYTF.

This chain connects TRBV24-1 to TRBJ2-1, with 11 bases lining up with TRBD1. V dropped 4 bases and J dropped 5; count of bases not matched to a gene: 6. Germline-derived CDR1 and CDR2 are KGHDR and SFDVKD. The CDR3 loop spans 16 amino acids. The CDR3 DNA sequence: TGTGCCACCAGTGACCCCGGACAGGGGGCGGACAATGAGCAGTTCTTC. Translation: CATSDPGQGADNEQFF.

The chain joins TRBV7-8 to TRBJ2-7; 13 bases match TRBD2. V shed 5 bases, J shed 1 base, and the junction held 11 bases outside the gene matches. The CDR3 is 18 residues long. Germline V gene lookup returns CDR1 SGHVS and CDR2 FQNEAQ. In DNA form, the CDR3 reads TGTGCCAGCAGCCCCCGACTAGCGGGGGGCGTTCTATCCTACGAGCAGTACTTC. Residues: CASSPRLAGGVLSYEQYF.

The chain uses TRBV10-3 and TRBJ2-7, with 8 bases lining up with TRBD2. The J segment lost 4 bases and the V segment lost 2 bases, leaving 7 bases of the junction unmatched. This CDR3 has 15 amino acids. Germline loops: CDR1 ENHRY, CDR2 SYGVKD. CDR3 sequence reads: CAISESSGGPYEQYF. In nucleotides, the CDR3 is TGTGCCATCAGTGAGAGCTCGGGGGGGCCATACGAGCAGTACTTC.

The chain uses TRBV7-2 and TRBJ2-3; D is unresolved. The CDR3 has 11 amino acids. Deletions cut 4 bases from V and 5 bases from J, with 4 bases between. Looked up from germline, CDR1 is SGHTA and CDR2 is FQGNSA. Written as DNA, the CDR3 is TGTGCCAGCAGCTCCTTAGATACGCAGTATTTT. It encodes CASSSLDTQYF.

CDR3: CASSQEVAGGKNIQYF. The CDR3 nucleotides read TGTGCCAGCAGCCAAGAGGTAGCGGGTGGCAAAAACATTCAGTACTTC. V and J are TRBV3-1 (or the pseudogene TRBV3-2) and TRBJ2-4, with 7 bases matching TRBD2. The CDR3 has 16 residues. The V segment lost 0 bases and the J segment 3 bases; nucleotides outside the gene matches: 5. Per the germline V gene, CDR1 is LGHDT and CDR2 is YNNKEL (reference sequence).

The V call is TRBV24-1, the J call TRBJ2-3; a weak D match, TRBD1 (6 bases). Germline V CDR1 and CDR2: KGHDR, SFDVKD. V shed 5 bases and J shed 1 base, with 18 bases lying between them. This CDR3 contains 17 residues. CDR3 protein: CATSVFSGRTGTDTQYF. The CDR3 DNA sequence: TGTGCCACCAGTGTCTTCTCGGGACGGACAGGCACAGATACGCAGTATTTT.

V gene TRBV7-3 combines with J gene TRBJ2-5; a weak D match, TRBD1 (6 bases). The CDR3 runs 13 residues. Germline loops: CDR1 SGHTA, CDR2 FQGTGA. V was clipped by 5 bases and J by 3 bases, with 10 bases between them. The DNA of the CDR3 is TGTGCCAGCAGCCCTGGACAGAAAGAGACCCAGTACTTC. Translated: CASSPGQKETQYF.

This sequence joins TRBV5-1 and TRBJ1-3; 8 nucleotides align to TRBD1. Trimming at V came to 4 bases and at J to 3 bases, leaving 6 bases not matched to a gene. The CDR3 loop spans 15 amino acids. Germline V gene data show CDR1 as SGHRS and CDR2 as YFSETQ. CDR3 loop: CASSIQGAGGNTIYF. The CDR3 DNA reads TGCGCCAGCAGCATTCAGGGGGCTGGTGGAAACACCATATATTTT.